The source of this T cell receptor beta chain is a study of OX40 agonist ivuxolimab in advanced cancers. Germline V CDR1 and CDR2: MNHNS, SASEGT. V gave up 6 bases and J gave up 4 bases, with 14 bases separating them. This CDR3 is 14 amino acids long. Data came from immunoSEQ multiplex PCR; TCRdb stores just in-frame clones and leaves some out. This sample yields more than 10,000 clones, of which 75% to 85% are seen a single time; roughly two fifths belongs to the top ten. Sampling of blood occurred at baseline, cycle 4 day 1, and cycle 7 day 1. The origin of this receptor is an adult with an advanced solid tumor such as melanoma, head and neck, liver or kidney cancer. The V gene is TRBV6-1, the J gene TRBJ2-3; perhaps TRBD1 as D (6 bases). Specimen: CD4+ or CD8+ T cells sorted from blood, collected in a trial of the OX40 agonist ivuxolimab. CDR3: CASRDSGLSDTQYF. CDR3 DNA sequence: TGTGCCAGCAGGGACAGCGGCTTGTCAGATACGCAGTATTTT.